Below are 32 T cell receptor beta chains sequenced from a single sample in a study of CD8 T cells in Susac syndrome. RNA in amounts of about 0.45 to 1 ug was reverse transcribed with random hexamers. TCRdb re-called the immunoSEQ multiplex PCR reads through MiXCR, storing one row per CDR3 protein. The sample shows roughly 120,000 distinct CDR3 sequences, 85% to 95% of them seen only once. Sample: CD4+ T cells from PBMCs. These receptors all stem from a human donor with multiple sclerosis.

This clonotype was observed a single time. V is TRBV29-1 and J is TRBJ1-1, with TRBD1 as a possible D gene (6 bases). CDR3 size: 11 residues. Germline V gene data show CDR1 as SQVTM and CDR2 as ANQGSEA. Trimming shortened V by 3 bases and J by 9 bases, and 11 bases separated the two germline ends. The CDR3 DNA follows: TGCAGCGTTGAGAGAGGGGGGAAAGCTTTCTTT. It is translated as CSVERGGKAFF.

The rearrangement uses TRBV9 and TRBJ2-7, with 8 bases matching TRBD1. J lost 1 base, V lost 3 bases, and 6 bases had no gene match. In germline, CDR1 is SGDLS, CDR2 YYNGEE. The CDR3 is 15 residues long. The CDR3: CASSAPGQASYEQYF. Written as DNA, the CDR3 is TGTGCCAGCAGCGCCCCGGGACAGGCTTCCTACGAGCAGTACTTC.

This chain joins TRBV19 and TRBJ1-1, with D possibly TRBD1 on 5 matching bases. Germline V gene lookup returns CDR1 LNHDA and CDR2 SQIVND (reference sequence). The CDR3 contains 15 residues. Trimming shortened V by 7 bases and J by 4 bases, and 19 bases separated the two germline ends. The CDR3 here is CASTSKSSGLTEAFF. The DNA for the CDR3 is TGTGCCAGTACCTCCAAGTCGTCAGGGCTCACTGAAGCTTTCTTT. The entire variable domain, with the rest obtained from reference TRBV19 and TRBJ1-1, is as follows: DGGITQSPKYLFRKEGQNVTLSCEQNLNHDAMYWYRQDPGQGLRLIYYSQIVNDFQKGDIAEGYSVSREKKESFPLTVTSAQKNPTAFYLCASTSKSSGLTEAFFGQGTRLTVV.

A note on this clonotype: An end of the junction does not agree with germline; a read error may underlie this. This chain joins TRBV5-4 and TRBJ2-5, with 9 bases matching TRBD1. The CDR3 totals 15 residues. Germline-derived CDR1 and CDR2 are SGHNT and YYREEE (reference sequence). CDR3 nucleotide sequence: TGTGCCAGCAACTTGGGACAGGGCCCCCAAGAGACCCAGTACTTC. It specifies CASNLGQGPQETQYF. Together with reference TRBV5-4 and TRBJ2-5, the CDR3 gives the full variable domain: ETGVTQSPTHLIKTRGQQVTLRCSSQSGHNTVSWYQQALGQGPQFIFQYYREEENGRGNFPPRFSGLQFPNYSSELNVNALELDDSALYLCASNLGQGPQETQYFGPGTRLLVL.

The V and J genes are TRBV5-1 and TRBJ2-5, with D uncertain. This CDR3 is 15 amino acids long. Trimming took 0 bases from V and 1 from J, leaving 10 bases between them. Germline values: CDR1 SGHRS, CDR2 YFSETQ. The CDR3 protein is CASSLGQVTQETQYF. DNA of the CDR3: TGCGCCAGCAGCTTGGGCCAGGTGACCCAAGAGACCCAGTACTTC.

This chain links TRBV29-1 with TRBJ1-2, with D tentatively TRBD1 (6 bases). CDR3 length equals 13 residues. V was trimmed by 6 bases and J by 3 bases, leaving 14 bases between them. From germline, CDR1 is SQVTM and CDR2 ANQGSEA. The CDR3 protein is CSVGSGGDYGYTF. The CDR3 DNA reads TGCAGCGTCGGTAGTGGGGGCGACTATGGCTACACCTTC.

J is TRBJ1-3 and V is TRBV30; possible D gene TRBD1, 6 bases. This CDR3 is 16 amino acids long. Germline V gives CDR1 GTSNPN, CDR2 SVGIG (reference sequence). Trimming pared 0 bases from V and 4 bases from J, leaving 16 bases between. CDR3 in DNA: TGTGCCTGGAGTGTACTCCAACTGGGGGGCGGAAACACCATATATTTT. Its protein is CAWSVLQLGGGNTIYF.

The chain recombines TRBV5-3 with TRBJ2-7; 8 bases align to TRBD1. TRBV5-3 is identified as an open reading frame with a role that is uncertain. The CDR3 spans 16 residues. The V gene end was trimmed by 4 bases and the J gene end by 3 bases; junction bases not matched to a gene: 12. The CDR3 spells CARSLILRTGYYEQYF. CDR3 bases: TGTGCCAGAAGCCTCATCCTTCGGACAGGGTACTACGAGCAGTACTTC.

V gene TRBV5-4 combines with J gene TRBJ1-3, with TRBD1 as a possible D gene (5 bases). Germline CDR1 reads SGHNT; CDR2 reads YYREEE (reference sequence). Trimming removed 4 bases at V and 1 base at J, with 18 bases between. This CDR3 is built from 17 residues. The DNA for the CDR3 is TGTGCCAGCAGCCCCGACCCGGGACTCTATTCTGGAAACACCATATATTTT. Amino acids: CASSPDPGLYSGNTIYF.

This chain uses TRBV29-1 with TRBJ2-5; 11 bases fit TRBD2. The germline V gene has CDR1 SQVTM and CDR2 ANQGSEA. There are 13 residues in the CDR3. After removal of 6 bases from V and 3 bases from J, the junction contained 3 bases not matched to a gene. This chain's CDR3 is CSVQTSGEETQYF. Written as DNA, the CDR3 is TGCAGCGTACAGACTAGCGGGGAAGAGACCCAGTACTTC.

In this sample, this clonotype turned up a few times. The chain has TRBV29-1 and TRBJ2-7, with D possibly TRBD2 on 5 matching bases. Trimming cost V 3 bases and J 5 bases, with 14 bases left between them. CDR3 length equals 13 residues. CDR1 and CDR2 (germline): SQVTM, ANQGSEA. CDR3 in DNA: TGCAGCGTTGACAAACTGGGGAGCCACGAGCAGTACTTC. Translating gives CSVDKLGSHEQYF.

The chain is built from TRBV10-3 and TRBJ2-2; TRBD1 matches 7 bases. V trimming: 6 bases; J trimming: 7 bases; junction bases outside the gene matches: 8. The germline gives CDR1 ENHRY, CDR2 SYGVKD. The CDR3 consists of 14 residues. The CDR3 coding sequence is TGTGCCATCAGCCCCGACAGGGACGGCGGGGAGCTGTTTTTT. Its protein product is CAISPDRDGGELFF.

V is TRBV29-1 and J is TRBJ2-3; D uncertain. Germline V gene data show CDR1 as SQVTM and CDR2 as ANQGSEA. V shed 6 bases and J shed 1 base, with 14 bases lying between them. This CDR3 is 14 amino acids long. CDR3 bases: TGCAGCGTCCGTCCCAGGTTCGGCACAGATACGCAGTATTTT. Residues: CSVRPRFGTDTQYF.

The gene calls are TRBV13 and TRBJ2-3; 11 bases match TRBD2. This CDR3 region has 16 residues. Trimming cost V 5 bases and J 3 bases; bases outside gene matches: 7. The germline V gene encodes CDR1 PRHDT and CDR2 FYEKMQ (reference sequence). The CDR3 coding sequence is TGTGCCAGCAGCGAACGACTAGCGGGGTTTACAGATACGCAGTATTTT. As protein: CASSERLAGFTDTQYF.

The CDR3: CASSSEGEANEKLFF. As DNA, the CDR3 is TGTGCCAGCAGCTCAGAGGGTGAGGCTAATGAAAAACTGTTTTTT. The V gene is TRBV3-1, the J gene TRBJ1-4; D remains unclear. Trimming removed 5 bases at V and 3 bases at J, with 13 bases between. Germline V gives CDR1 LGHDT, CDR2 YNNKEL (reference sequence). The CDR3 has 15 residues.

This chain joins TRBV4-2 and TRBJ2-5; no clear D gene. From germline, CDR1 is LGHNA and CDR2 YNFKEQ. V gave up 0 bases and J gave up 6 bases, with 11 bases separating them. The CDR3 has 14 amino acids. In DNA, the CDR3 is TGTGCCAGCAGCCAAGAGCTTAGCCTCCAGACCCAGTACTTC. Encoded protein: CASSQELSLQTQYF.

The rearrangement links TRBV18 to TRBJ1-1; 7 bases are a match to TRBD1. The CDR3 loop spans 16 amino acids. Germline V CDR1 and CDR2: KGHSH, LQKENI. The ends lost 3 bases at V and 0 bases at J; junction bases unmatched: 7. The CDR3 region has the DNA TGTGCCAGCTCACCCCCCACAGGGGACTTGAACACTGAAGCTTTCTTT. Translation gives CASSPPTGDLNTEAFF. The full variable domain, with the rest looked up from reference TRBV18 and TRBJ1-1, is NAGVMQNPRHLVRRRGQEARLRCSPMKGHSHVYWYRQLPEEGLKFMVYLQKENIIDESGMPKERFSAEFPKEGPSILRIQQVVRGDSAAYFCASSPPTGDLNTEAFFGQGTRLTVV.

The chain carries TRBV3-1 and TRBJ1-3; D unclear. CDR3 length equals 15 residues. The germline CDR1 and CDR2 sequences are LGHDT and YNNKEL (reference sequence). Trimming stripped 1 base from V and 2 bases from J, with 9 bases between. CDR3 in DNA: TGTGCCAGCAGCCAAGGACATTTTACTGGAAACACCATATATTTT. Its translation: CASSQGHFTGNTIYF.

The CDR3 reads CASSYLTRYQETQYF. In nucleotides, the CDR3 is TGTGCCAGCAGTTACCTAACACGGTACCAAGAGACCCAGTACTTC. The rearrangement uses TRBV6-2 or TRBV6-3 and TRBJ2-5, with D unclear. The germline V gene encodes CDR1 MNHEY and CDR2 SVGEGT. The CDR3 is 15 amino acids. Trimming stripped 2 bases from V and 0 bases from J, with 10 bases between.

The J gene is TRBJ1-1, the V gene TRBV6-6; TRBD1 agrees at 9 bases. Germline V CDR1 and CDR2: MNHNY, SVGAGI (reference sequence). The CDR3 spans 14 residues. The V and J ends lost 5 bases and 7 bases, in that order; junction bases with no gene match: 8. The CDR3, as DNA: TGTGCCAGCAGTCCCCGGGACAGGGTTAATGAAGCTTTCTTT. Its translation: CASSPRDRVNEAFF.

The rearrangement links TRBV9 to TRBJ1-2, with a tentative D call TRBD1 (5 bases). Germline values: CDR1 SGDLS, CDR2 YYNGEE. Between the trimmed V and J ends, which lost 4 bases and 0 bases, there was a span of 19 bases. The CDR3 extends over 17 amino acids. The CDR3 region is CASSLSPAGRTNYGYTF. The CDR3 nucleotides are TGTGCCAGCAGCCTAAGCCCCGCGGGGCGTACTAACTATGGCTACACCTTC.

The V and J genes are TRBV7-3 and TRBJ1-6; TRBD1 aligns across 8 bases. Germline CDR1 SGHTA, CDR2 FQGTGA. V gave up 5 bases and J gave up 10 bases; unmatched junction bases: 7. This CDR3 is 14 amino acids long. CDR3 DNA sequence: TGTGCCAGCAGCCAGAGACAGGGGAGCTCACCCCTCCACTTT. As protein: CASSQRQGSSPLHF.

The rearrangement uses TRBV14 and TRBJ2-7; D may be TRBD1 or TRBD2 (6 bases each). This CDR3 has 15 residues. Trimming left V 3 bases short and J 5 bases short, with 17 bases between. Germline assignment: CDR1 SGHDN and CDR2 FVKESK. DNA of the CDR3: TGTGCCAGCAGCCAGATACAGGGACTGGTAAACGAGCAGTACTTC. It specifies CASSQIQGLVNEQYF.

This chain links TRBV28 with TRBJ1-6, with 8 bases that match TRBD1. The CDR3 runs 16 residues. Trimming took 4 bases from V and 7 from J; bases not matched to a gene: 9. Germline-derived CDR1 and CDR2 are MDHEN and SYDVKM. In nucleotides, the CDR3 is TGTGCCAGCAGTTACCCGACAGGGGCAGTGAATTCACCCCTCCACTTT. This codes for CASSYPTGAVNSPLHF. Combining the CDR3 with reference TRBV28 and TRBJ1-6 gives the whole variable domain DVKVTQSSRYLVKRTGEKVFLECVQDMDHENMFWYRQDPGLGLRLIYFSYDVKMKEKGDIPEGYSVSREKKERFSLILESASTNQTSMYLCASSYPTGAVNSPLHFGNGTRLTVT.

The chain recombines TRBV29-1 with TRBJ2-4; tentatively, D is TRBD1 (6 bases). The CDR3 extends over 13 amino acids. Germline CDR1 is SQVTM and CDR2 is ANQGSEA. V lost 5 bases, J lost 4 bases, and 12 bases lay in between. The CDR3 sequence is CSVSDRRKNIQYF. The CDR3 DNA sequence: TGCAGCGTTTCCGACAGGCGGAAAAACATTCAGTACTTC.

The V gene is TRBV7-8, the J gene TRBJ2-2, with a tentative D call TRBD1 (6 bases). From germline, CDR1 is SGHVS and CDR2 FQNEAQ. The CDR3 extends over 16 amino acids. Trimming removed 6 bases from V and 2 bases from J, with 16 bases in between. The CDR3 nucleotides are TGTGCCAGCAGGCTGGGGACAAGGGAAAACACCGGGGAGCTGTTTTTT. It encodes CASRLGTRENTGELFF.

This clonotype showed up just once. In nucleotides, the CDR3 is TGTGCCAGCAGCCAGTCGGGGGGCCAAGGCGAGCAGTACTTC. As protein: CASSQSGGQGEQYF. The chain recombines TRBV3-1 with TRBJ2-7; a weak D match, TRBD2 (7 bases). Germline CDR1 and CDR2: LGHDT and YNNKEL (reference sequence). The V and J ends lost 3 bases and 6 bases respectively, with 15 bases between them. This CDR3 has 14 amino acids.

The chain is built from TRBV11-2 and TRBJ2-2; D unclear. The CDR3 is 13 amino acids. The germline CDR1 and CDR2 sequences are SGHAT and FQNNGV. V shed 6 bases and J shed 6 bases, with 11 bases lying between them. Here the CDR3 reads CASSLERPGELFF. The DNA of the CDR3 is TGTGCCAGCAGTCTCGAGAGGCCCGGGGAGCTGTTTTTT.

The chain couples TRBV7-3 to TRBJ2-2; TRBD1 agrees at 9 bases. The CDR3 consists of 15 residues. Trimming at V came to 4 bases and at J to 4 bases, leaving 4 bases not matched to a gene. In germline, CDR1 is SGHTA, CDR2 FQGTGA. The DNA of the CDR3 is TGTGCCAGCAGCTCCGGGACAGGGCGCACCGGGGAGCTGTTTTTT. Translated: CASSSGTGRTGELFF.

The V gene is TRBV9, the J gene TRBJ2-1; 8 nucleotides match TRBD2. The germline V gene has CDR1 SGDLS and CDR2 YYNGEE. CDR3 length: 15 amino acids. The junction had 2 bases not matched to a gene; V was cut back by 3 bases and J by 0 bases. In nucleotides, the CDR3 is TGTGCCAGCAGCGAGAGCGGGGGCTCCTACAATGAGCAGTTCTTC. It yields the protein CASSESGGSYNEQFF.

This chain joins TRBV12-3 or TRBV12-4 and TRBJ2-7; a possible D gene is TRBD2 (7 bases). Trimming took 6 bases from V and 3 from J, leaving 15 bases between them. CDR3 length equals 14 residues. CDR3: CASRGGGRGYEQYF. CDR3 nucleotides: TGTGCCAGCAGAGGGGGGGGCAGGGGCTACGAGCAGTACTTC.

The chain links TRBV3-1 to TRBJ2-1, with D possibly being TRBD1 (6 bases). Germline values: CDR1 LGHDT, CDR2 YNNKEL (reference sequence). CDR3 length: 15 residues. V was trimmed by 5 bases and J by 0 bases, leaving 11 bases between them. CDR3 sequence: CASSITGISYNEQFF. The CDR3 region has the DNA TGTGCCAGCAGCATCACAGGGATCTCCTACAATGAGCAGTTCTTC.